The rows below give T cell receptor beta chains drawn from one sample of a study of CD8+ T cells in alopecia areata. The data were produced by immunoSEQ multiplex PCR, yet TCRdb's version contains in-frame clones alone and is incomplete. The top ten hold approximately 0.7% of the sample, which has fewer than 250,000 clones, 45% to 75% seen once. The input for sequencing was CD4+ T cells sorted from blood, taken at week 4, from a patient treated with tofacitinib. The receptors were sampled from a human donor with alopecia areata. CDR3s include the opening cysteine and the closing phenylalanine or tryptophan. A D gene is named only where the DNA matches it firmly. A row's size may be missing; if present it is once, few, many or a size class.

v_gene	abundance	j_gene	d_gene	CDR3nt	CDR3aa
TRBV2	-	TRBJ1-5	-	TGTGCCGGGTGCGTCAGTCCGATGCAGCCCCAGCATTTT	CAGCVSPMQPQHF
TRBV30	once	TRBJ1-2	TRBD1	TGTGCCTGGTCGGACAGGGAAGATGGCTACACCTTC	CAWSDREDGYTF
TRBV7-2	-	TRBJ2-3	TRBD1	TGTGCCAGCAGCTTAGCGGGGACAGGCACAGATACGCAGTATTTT	CASSLAGTGTDTQYF
TRBV7-9	-	TRBJ1-2	TRBD1	TGTGCCAGCAGCTTGGACAGGGATAACTATGGCTACACCTTC	CASSLDRDNYGYTF
TRBV29-1	few	TRBJ2-5	-	TGCAGCGTACGGTTTGGAGAGGGGACCCAGTACTTC	CSVRFGEGTQYF
TRBV7-2	once	TRBJ1-5	-	TGTGCCAGCAGCTTAGAGGGAGGTCAGCCCCAGCATTTT	CASSLEGGQPQHF
TRBV29-1	few	TRBJ2-2	TRBD1	TGCAGCGGCCGGGACAGAGAGTTATCGAACACCGGGGAGCTGTTTTTT	CSGRDRELSNTGELFF
TRBV5-1	once	TRBJ1-1	-	TGCGCCAGCAGCTTTCAACCGGGACAGAACACTGAAGCTTTCTTT	CASSFQPGQNTEAFF
TRBV27	-	TRBJ1-2	-	TGTGCCAGCAGTTTATCTGGGCCTGGGGTCGGCTACACCTTC	CASSLSGPGVGYTF
TRBV14	-	TRBJ1-5	-	TGTGCCAGCAGTCCTCAGGGGAGCGTAGAGCCCCAGCATTTT	CASSPQGSVEPQHF
TRBV15	once	TRBJ2-2	-	TGTGCCACCAGCAGATCCCGGACTTACAACACCGGGGAGCTGTTTTTT	CATSRSRTYNTGELFF
TRBV4-2	few	TRBJ1-5	-	TGTGCCAGCAGCCAAGAATCGAGCAATCAGCCCCAGCATTTT	CASSQESSNQPQHF
TRBV29-1	few	TRBJ2-5	-	TGCAGCGAGGGAGTGCTAGGGGAGACCCAGTACTTC	CSEGVLGETQYF
TRBV10-3	few	TRBJ2-3	TRBD2	TGTGCCATCTCCCTAGCGGGAGGAGATACGCAGTATTTT	CAISLAGGDTQYF
TRBV29-1	-	TRBJ2-7	TRBD2	TGCAGCGCAAGCGGGGCCTCCTACGAGCAGTACTTC	CSASGASYEQYF
TRBV30	-	TRBJ2-7	TRBD1	TGTGCCTTAAACAGGGGGCGCCACGAGCAGTACTTC	CALNRGRHEQYF
TRBV6-5	-	TRBJ2-7	-	TGTGCCAGCCGGACCTCGGATTCCTACGAGCAGTACTTC	CASRTSDSYEQYF
TRBV10-3	-	TRBJ1-4	TRBD1	TGTGCCATCAGTGCCACACAGGGGGTACTTCAAAAACTGTTTTTT	CAISATQGVLQKLFF
TRBV6-6	-	TRBJ2-7	-	TGTGCCAGCAGTTACCTACCAACCTACGAGCAGTACTTC	CASSYLPTYEQYF
TRBV2	-	TRBJ2-7	TRBD2	TGTGCCAGCAGTTACGCCTTCGGGAGGGACCCCTACGAGCAGTACTTC	CASSYAFGRDPYEQYF
TRBV18	-	TRBJ2-5	-	TGTGCCAGCTCACGAACAGGGATGAACCAAGAGACCCAGTACTTC	CASSRTGMNQETQYF
TRBV20-1	-	TRBJ2-7	-	TGCAGTGCTAGAGATCGGGACGAGCAGTACTTC	CSARDRDEQYF
TRBV5-1	-	TRBJ2-7	-	TGCGCCAGCAGCTTGGTGACAGGTGGGGGTTTAGAGCAGTACTTC	CASSLVTGGGLEQYF
TRBV29-1	-	TRBJ2-1	TRBD2	TGCAGCGTTGAGGGACAGGCCGCGGTTAGCGGGGGGTTAAATGAGCAGTTCTTC	CSVEGQAAVSGGLNEQFF
TRBV28	-	TRBJ1-5	-	TGTGCCAGCACCCCCCCAGGGCCGACGGTGCAGCCCCAGCATTTT	CASTPPGPTVQPQHF
TRBV28	few	TRBJ1-1	-	TGTGCCAGCAGCTCGGTGAACACTGAAGCTTTCTTT	CASSSVNTEAFF
TRBV7-9	-	TRBJ1-2	-	TGTGCCAGCAGCTTACGAACCGGGGTTGGCTATGGCTACACCTTC	CASSLRTGVGYGYTF
TRBV15	-	TRBJ2-6	TRBD1	TGTGCCACCAGCAGACCCCCCAGGGGGACTGGGGCCAACGTCCTGACTTTC	CATSRPPRGTGANVLTF
TRBV27	few	TRBJ1-4	-	TGTGCCAGCAGGAAACAGGGTAATGAAAAACTGTTTTTT	CASRKQGNEKLFF
TRBV28	many	TRBJ2-3	-	TGTGCCAGCAGTTTGGGGATGGCAGATACGCAGTATTTT	CASSLGMADTQYF
TRBV10-3	few	TRBJ2-1	-	TGTGCCATCAGCAGCAGGGGGGACAACGCGTTCTTC	CAISSRGDNAFF
TRBV29-1	-	TRBJ2-1	-	TGCAGCGTTATCGGGGACAATGAGCAGTTCTTC	CSVIGDNEQFF
TRBV7-8	-	TRBJ2-2	-	TGTGCCAGCAGCTTAGGGTCGCCAGCTGGAGGCTACACCGGGGAGCTGTTTTTT	CASSLGSPAGGYTGELFF
TRBV7-2	-	TRBJ2-7	-	TGTGCCAGCGCGCTGAACTACGAGCAGTACTTC	CASALNYEQYF
TRBV7-2	few	TRBJ2-7	TRBD2	TGTGCCAGCAGACCTACTAGCGGGAGGGCTATAATCTTC	CASRPTSGRAIIF
TRBV30	-	TRBJ2-5	-	TGTGCCTGCTCTCTTTCGGGGAACCAAGAGACCCAGTACTTC	CACSLSGNQETQYF
TRBV29-1	-	TRBJ2-5	-	TGCAGCGCCGAACTATCCCAAGAGACCCAGTACTTC	CSAELSQETQYF
TRBV4-2	-	TRBJ2-7	-	TGTGCCAGCAGCCAGGGACCCTACGAGCAGTACTTC	CASSQGPYEQYF
TRBV11-2	few	TRBJ2-2	-	TGTGCCAGCAGCTTAGTTCGGACACCGAACACCGGGGAGCTGTTTTTT	CASSLVRTPNTGELFF
TRBV27	few	TRBJ2-7	-	TGTGCCAGCAGTTTACAGGGTTCCTACGAGCAGTACTTC	CASSLQGSYEQYF
TRBV2	-	TRBJ1-1	-	TGTGCCAGCAGCCGGATGCAACAGGCATTGAACACTGAAGCTTTCTTT	CASSRMQQALNTEAFF
TRBV7-2	-	TRBJ1-4	-	TGTGCCAGCAGCACAGGACAGATCACTAATGAAAAACTGTTTTTT	CASSTGQITNEKLFF
TRBV19	many	TRBJ2-1	-	TGTGCCAGTAGTATGAGTGCGGACCCCTACAATGAGCAGTTCTTC	CASSMSADPYNEQFF
TRBV29-1	-	TRBJ2-2	TRBD2	TGCAGCGTCGGACTAGCGGGAGGGACCGGGGAGCTGTTTTTT	CSVGLAGGTGELFF
TRBV2	-	TRBJ2-7	TRBD1	TGTGCCAGCAGTGGGAGGACAGGGTGGTCCTACGAGCAGTACTTC	CASSGRTGWSYEQYF
TRBV5-1	-	TRBJ1-1	-	TGCGCCAGCAGCTTTGGGGGCCGGAACACTGAAGCTTTCTTT	CASSFGGRNTEAFF
TRBV2	-	TRBJ2-3	-	TGTGCCAGCAGTCTGGGTCCAGATACGCAGTATTTT	CASSLGPDTQYF
TRBV6-6	-	TRBJ2-7	-	TGTGCCAGCAGTCCTCGGGCAGGAGCCTACGAGCAGTACTTC	CASSPRAGAYEQYF
TRBV29-1	-	TRBJ2-3	-	TGCAGCGCTGGGACAACCGGGCAGTATTTT	CSAGTTGQYF
TRBV6-5	once	TRBJ1-2	-	TGTGCCAGCAGTTACTCGAGAAAGGGGACTGATTATGGCTACACCTTC	CASSYSRKGTDYGYTF
TRBV30	-	TRBJ1-5	-	TGTGCCTGGAGCGCCGGGACCCTAAATCAGCCCCAGCATTTT	CAWSAGTLNQPQHF
TRBV2	-	TRBJ2-3	-	TGTGCCAGCAGTCGGGACCGTTCAATAGATACGCAGTATTTT	CASSRDRSIDTQYF